This entry concerns a single T cell receptor beta chain. This sample was included in a study of Ad26.COV2.S vaccination and SARS-CoV-2 variants. Looked up from germline, CDR1 is GTSNPN and CDR2 is SVGIG (reference sequence). The ends lost 2 bases at V and 3 bases at J; junction bases unmatched: 10. CDR3 length: 16 amino acids. The treatment is: around 19 received Ad26.COV2.S at low or high dose, single or two shots; about five received placebo; per-sample allocation not given. Vaccine and placebo recipients were sampled on day 63 after the first injection. Assay: immunoSEQ multiplex PCR; the TCRdb copy retains only in-frame clones and omits some. The profile shows 200,000 to 300,000 clones, around 89% of them singletons.

The TCR was taken from a person between 18 and 65 years old who received the Ad26.COV2.S COVID-19 vaccine or a placebo. The genes are TRBV30 and TRBJ1-2, with 9 bases identical to TRBD1. The sample was peripheral blood, taken in a trial of Ad26.COV2.S vaccine versus placebo. The CDR3 is CAWSRRTGVIDYGYTF. Here the CDR3 DNA reads TGTGCCTGGAGTAGGCGGACAGGGGTTATCGACTATGGCTACACCTTC.